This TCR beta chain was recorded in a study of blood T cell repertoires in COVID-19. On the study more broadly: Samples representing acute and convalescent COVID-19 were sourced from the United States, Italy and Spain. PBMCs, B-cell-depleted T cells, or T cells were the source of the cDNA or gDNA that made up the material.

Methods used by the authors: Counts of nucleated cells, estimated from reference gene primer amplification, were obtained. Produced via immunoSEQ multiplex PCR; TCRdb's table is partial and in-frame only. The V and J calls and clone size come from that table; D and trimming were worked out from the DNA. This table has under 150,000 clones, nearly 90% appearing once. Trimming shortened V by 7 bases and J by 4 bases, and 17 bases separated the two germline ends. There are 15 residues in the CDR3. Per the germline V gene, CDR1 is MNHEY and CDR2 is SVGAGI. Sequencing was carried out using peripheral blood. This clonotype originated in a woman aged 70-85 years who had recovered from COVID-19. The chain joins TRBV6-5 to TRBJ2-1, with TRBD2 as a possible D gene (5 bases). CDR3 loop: CASTPMRAAYNEQFF. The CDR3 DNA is TGTGCCAGCACCCCCATGAGGGCCGCATACAATGAGCAGTTCTTC.